There are many counts of the clone carrying this T cell receptor beta chain. Its target is unknown. This CDR3 is built from 16 residues. Trimming removed 0 bases from V and 3 bases from J, with 14 bases in between. Looked up from germline, CDR1 is LGHNA and CDR2 is YSLEER. This specimen belongs to a study of response to subunit inactivated influenza vaccine. General study points: The authors offered the suggestion that each seasonal influenza vaccination recruits few new T cells.

TCRdb re-called the RT-PCR reads with MiXCR, one entry per CDR3 protein. The sample lists about 650,000 distinct CDR3 sequences; 11% to 15% were seen once. Here the sequenced sample was PBMCs from blood, taken 14 to 15 days before vaccination. This rearrangement joins TRBV4-3 to TRBJ1-2; maybe TRBD1 (5 bases). The source is a man aged 45-65 years who received an inactivated influenza vaccine. The CDR3 DNA is TGCGCCAGCAGCCAAGAACCCGCGACAGATTACTATGGCTACACCTTC. Protein: CASSQEPATDYYGYTF.